One sample yielded the 13 T cell receptor beta chains listed below, sequenced in a study of control samples from healthy donors and cancer patients. Data came from immunoSEQ multiplex PCR; TCRdb stores just in-frame clones and leaves some out. The repertoire consists of about 98,000 clones, with 90% to 95% occurring once and the leading ten covering 2% to 3%. Sequenced sample: blood. All receptors come from a young woman in good health.

V usage is TRBV5-1 and J usage is TRBJ2-6; D remains unclear. V gave up 0 bases and J gave up 3 bases, with 7 bases separating them. This CDR3 contains 15 residues. Germline CDR1 reads SGHRS; CDR2 reads YFSETQ. The CDR3 sequence: CASSLAGNGANVLTF. CDR3 coding DNA: TGCGCCAGCAGCTTGGCTGGGAATGGGGCCAACGTCCTGACTTTC.

The rearrangement joins TRBV29-1 to TRBJ1-2; D gene ambiguous. V was pared by 2 bases and J by 8 bases, with 15 bases between. The CDR3 has 13 residues. The germline V gene has CDR1 SQVTM and CDR2 ANQGSEA. The CDR3 region is CSVESHGRMGYTF. DNA of the CDR3: TGCAGCGTTGAAAGTCACGGGAGGATGGGCTACACCTTC.

The J gene is TRBJ2-1, the V gene TRBV11-2; D not certain. V lost 0 bases and J lost 8, with 11 bases in between. The CDR3 runs 14 residues. Germline V CDR1 and CDR2: SGHAT, FQNNGV. DNA of the CDR3: TGTGCCAGCAGCTTAGATACCCCTAAGGATGAGCAGTTCTTC. It encodes CASSLDTPKDEQFF.

The J gene is TRBJ1-2, the V gene TRBV19; tentative D call: TRBD1 (6 bases). Trimming took off 10 bases at V and 5 bases at J, with 17 bases between the two ends. The CDR3 contains 13 residues. Germline-derived CDR1 and CDR2 are LNHDA and SQIVND (reference sequence). Here the CDR3 reads CATTRGGLYGYTF. The CDR3 bases are TGTGCCACTACCCGAGGGGGTCTATATGGCTACACCTTC.

V usage is TRBV11-2 and J usage is TRBJ2-5; possible D gene TRBD2, 5 bases. V was shortened by 1 base and J by 4 bases, with 16 bases between the two germline ends. This CDR3 has 16 amino acids. The germline V gene has CDR1 SGHAT and CDR2 FQNNGV. For the CDR3, the DNA is TGTGCCAGCAGCTTAGTTGTACGACATCGGGGAGAGACCCAGTACTTC. This gives the protein CASSLVVRHRGETQYF.

This sequence joins TRBV20-1 and TRBJ1-2; D is ambiguous. The CDR3 spans 13 residues. Germline V gene sequence: CDR1 DFQATT, CDR2 SNEGSKA (reference sequence). The V and J ends lost 3 bases and 4 bases respectively, with 12 bases between them. The CDR3 nucleotides are TGCAGTGCTAGTGTGACGGAGGGCTATGGCTACACCTTC. It translates to CSASVTEGYGYTF.

The chain combines TRBV5-6 with TRBJ1-5; D might be TRBD1 (5 bases). The germline V gene encodes CDR1 SGHDT and CDR2 YYEEEE. V was pared by 0 bases and J by 3 bases, with 7 bases between. CDR3 length: 14 residues. The CDR3 loop reads CASSLGGPNQPQHF. The CDR3 DNA reads as TGTGCCAGCAGCTTGGGGGGCCCCAATCAGCCCCAGCATTTT.

The rearrangement uses TRBV13 and TRBJ1-1; D is perhaps TRBD1 (5 bases). The length of the CDR3 is 14 residues. CDR1 is PRHDT, CDR2 FYEKMQ, per germline (reference sequence). The V end was cut by 4 bases, the J end by 11 bases, with 20 bases between. CDR3: CASSYPPEIEGAFF. The DNA for the CDR3 is TGTGCCAGCAGCTACCCACCTGAAATAGAGGGGGCTTTCTTT.

This clone occurred once. The rearrangement links TRBV5-6 to TRBJ2-4, with D tentatively TRBD1 or TRBD2 (6 bases each). The V end was cut by 1 base, the J end by 1 base, with 12 bases between. Germline V CDR1 and CDR2: SGHDT, YYEEEE. The CDR3 extends over 16 amino acids. CDR3 residues: CASSLLPGAAKNIQYF. The CDR3 DNA is TGTGCCAGCAGCTTGCTTCCGGGGGCCGCCAAAAACATTCAGTACTTC.

In nucleotides, the CDR3 is TGTGCCAGCGGTAATGAACAGTTGAACACCGGGGAGCTGTTTTTT. Translating gives CASGNEQLNTGELFF. The rearrangement uses TRBV2 and TRBJ2-2, with D unresolved. V lost 8 bases and J lost 1, with 14 bases in between. The CDR3 spans 15 residues. In germline, CDR1 is SNHLY, CDR2 FYNNEI.

V and J are TRBV29-1 and TRBJ1-5; D not resolved. CDR1 is SQVTM and CDR2 is ANQGSEA in the germline V gene. Trimming cost V 4 bases and J 7 bases, with 8 bases left between them. The CDR3 extends over 11 amino acids. The CDR3: CSVGVGQPQHF. In DNA, the CDR3 is TGCAGCGTTGGGGTTGGGCAGCCCCAGCATTTT.

The chain combines TRBV30 with TRBJ2-2, with a weak D call TRBD2 (5 bases). V lost 4 bases and J lost 1, with 10 bases in between. The germline gives CDR1 GTSNPN, CDR2 SVGIG (reference sequence). This CDR3 comprises 14 residues. CDR3 region: CAWIGRGNTGELFF. The CDR3, as DNA: TGTGCCTGGATTGGACGGGGGAACACCGGGGAGCTGTTTTTT. The full variable domain, in which reference TRBV30 and TRBJ2-2 provide the parts outside the CDR3, is SQTIHQWPATLVQPVGSPLSLECTVEGTSNPNLYWYRQAAGRGLQLLFYSVGIGQISSEVPQNLSASRPQDRQFILSSKKLLLSDSGFYLCAWIGRGNTGELFFGEGSRLTVL.

This chain joins TRBV10-3 and TRBJ1-4; 10 nucleotides line up with TRBD1. J was trimmed by 8 bases and V by 8 bases; bases with no gene match: 5. CDR3 length: 13 amino acids. Germline V CDR1 and CDR2: ENHRY, SYGVKD. CDR3 nucleotides: TGTGCCATCGGCCCGGGACAGGGGGAAAAACTGTTTTTT. It is translated as CAIGPGQGEKLFF.